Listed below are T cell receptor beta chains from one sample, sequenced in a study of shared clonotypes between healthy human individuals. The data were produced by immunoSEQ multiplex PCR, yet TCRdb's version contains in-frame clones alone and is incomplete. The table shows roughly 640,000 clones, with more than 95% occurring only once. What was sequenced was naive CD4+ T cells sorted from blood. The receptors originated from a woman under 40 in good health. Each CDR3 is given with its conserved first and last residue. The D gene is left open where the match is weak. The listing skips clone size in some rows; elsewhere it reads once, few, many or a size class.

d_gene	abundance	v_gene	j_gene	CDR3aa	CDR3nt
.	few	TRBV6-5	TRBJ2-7	CASSYAPTTYEQYF	TGTGCCAGCAGTTACGCTCCCACCACCTACGAGCAGTACTTC
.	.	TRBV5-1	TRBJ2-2	CASSLVGNTGELFF	TGCGCCAGCAGCTTGGTGGGGAACACCGGGGAGCTGTTTTTT
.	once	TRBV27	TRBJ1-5	CASTPAAGGGQPQHF	TGTGCCAGCACACCCGCAGCCGGAGGGGGTCAGCCCCAGCATTTT
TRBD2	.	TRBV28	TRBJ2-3	CASSLTSGIALGDTQYF	TGTGCCAGCAGCTTGACTAGCGGGATTGCCCTCGGAGATACGCAGTATTTT
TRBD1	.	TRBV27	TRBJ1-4	CASSTFPGQAHEKLFF	TGTGCCAGCAGTACCTTCCCGGGACAGGCCCATGAAAAACTGTTTTTT
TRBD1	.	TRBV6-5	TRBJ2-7	CASSPGTGGPYEQYF	TGTGCCAGCAGCCCCGGGACAGGAGGGCCCTACGAGCAGTACTTC
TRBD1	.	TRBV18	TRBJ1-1	CASSPAGTGSGAFF	TGTGCCAGCTCACCCGCCGGGACAGGTTCTGGTGCTTTCTTT
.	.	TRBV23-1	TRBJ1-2	CASSQSLSDPYGYTF	TGCGCCAGCAGTCAATCTCTGAGCGACCCCTATGGCTACACCTTC
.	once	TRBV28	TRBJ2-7	CASSLWGHEQYF	TGTGCCAGCAGTTTATGGGGCCACGAGCAGTACTTC
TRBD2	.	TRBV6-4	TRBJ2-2	CASSVLAGGAGELFF	TGTGCCAGCAGTGTACTGGCGGGAGGTGCCGGGGAGCTGTTTTTT
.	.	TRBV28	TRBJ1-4	CASSFYIGDEKLFF	TGTGCCAGCAGTTTTTATATAGGGGATGAAAAACTGTTTTTT
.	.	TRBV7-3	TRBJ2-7	CASSLTVGRVNEQYF	TGTGCCAGCAGCTTAACGGTCGGGAGAGTCAACGAGCAGTACTTC
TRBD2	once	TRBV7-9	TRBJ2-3	CASSSKARTSRSTDTQYF	TGTGCCAGCAGCTCCAAAGCGCGGACTAGCCGGAGCACAGATACGCAGTATTTT
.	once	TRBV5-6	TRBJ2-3	CASSFSGAADTQYF	TGTGCCAGCAGCTTTTCCGGGGCTGCGGATACGCAGTATTTT
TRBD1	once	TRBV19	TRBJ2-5	CASSLQGIIETQYF	TGTGCCAGTAGTCTACAGGGGATCATAGAGACCCAGTACTTC
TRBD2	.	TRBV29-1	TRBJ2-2	CSVVGGELGFAGELFF	TGCAGCGTTGTCGGGGGGGAGTTGGGTTTCGCCGGGGAGCTGTTTTTT
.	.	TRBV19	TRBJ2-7	CASSFLGGEAMDF	TGTGCCAGTAGTTTCCTAGGGGGGGAAGCAATGGACTTC
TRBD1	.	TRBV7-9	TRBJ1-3	CASRKTGGYSGNTIYF	TGTGCCAGCAGAAAAACAGGGGGGTACTCTGGAAACACCATATATTTT
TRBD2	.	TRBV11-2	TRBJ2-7	CASSLDPRSGRVFYEQYF	TGTGCCAGCAGCTTAGATCCTAGGTCCGGGAGGGTGTTTTACGAGCAGTACTTC
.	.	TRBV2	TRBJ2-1	CASSEDGSSYNEQFF	TGTGCCAGCAGTGAAGATGGGAGCTCCTACAATGAGCAGTTCTTC
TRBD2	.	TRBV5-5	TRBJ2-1	CASSLSLAGYNEQFF	TGTGCCAGCAGCTTGTCACTAGCGGGGTACAATGAGCAGTTCTTC
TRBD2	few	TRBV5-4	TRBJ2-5	CASSLVLAGSLEQYF	TGTGCCAGCAGCTTGGTACTAGCGGGCTCGTTGGAGCAGTACTTC
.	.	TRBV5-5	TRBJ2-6	CASSPLPGANVLTF	TGTGCCAGCAGCCCCCTTCCCGGGGCCAACGTCCTGACTTTC
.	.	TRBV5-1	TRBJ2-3	CASSPGSTDTQYF	TGCGCCAGCAGCCCCGGTAGCACAGATACGCAGTATTTT
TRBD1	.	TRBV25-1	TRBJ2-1	CASRGTGNNEQFF	TGTGCCAGCAGAGGGACAGGTAACAATGAGCAGTTCTTC
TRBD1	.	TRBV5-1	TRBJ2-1	CASSEGQAYNEQFF	TGCGCCAGCAGCGAGGGACAGGCGTACAATGAGCAGTTCTTC
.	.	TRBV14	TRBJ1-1	CASSQDRGTEAFF	TGTGCCAGCAGCCAAGATCGCGGCACTGAAGCTTTCTTT
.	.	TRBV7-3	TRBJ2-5	CASSLGIGTQYF	TGTGCCAGCAGCTTAGGCATAGGTACCCAGTACTTC
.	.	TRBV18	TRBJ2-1	CASSPGGIGSAYNEQFF	TGTGCCAGCTCACCTGGCGGAATCGGGAGCGCCTACAATGAGCAGTTCTTC
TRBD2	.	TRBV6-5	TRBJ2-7	CASSYRTSSDEQYF	TGTGCCAGCAGTTACAGGACTAGCTCTGACGAGCAGTACTTC
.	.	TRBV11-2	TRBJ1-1	CASSPGMVNTEAFF	TGTGCCAGCAGCCCGGGGATGGTGAACACTGAAGCTTTCTTT
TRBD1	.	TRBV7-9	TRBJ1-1	CASSPGGGYTEAFF	TGTGCCAGCAGCCCAGGGGGCGGATATACTGAAGCTTTCTTT
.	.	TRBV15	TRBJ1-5	CATSTLGLLVPQHF	TGTGCCACCAGCACCTTAGGGTTGCTTGTGCCCCAGCATTTT
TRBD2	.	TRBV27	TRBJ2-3	CASSIREVTDTQYF	TGTGCCAGCAGTATCCGGGAGGTCACAGATACGCAGTATTTT
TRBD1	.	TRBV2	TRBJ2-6	CASSRGPGANVLTF	TGTGCCAGTAGCAGGGGGCCTGGGGCCAACGTCCTGACTTTC
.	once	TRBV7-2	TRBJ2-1	CASNERRWRASYNEQFF	TGTGCCAGCAACGAAAGGAGGTGGCGGGCCTCCTACAATGAGCAGTTCTTC
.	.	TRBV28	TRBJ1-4	CASRLDRLATNEKLFF	TGTGCCAGCAGACTCGACAGACTTGCAACTAATGAAAAACTGTTTTTT
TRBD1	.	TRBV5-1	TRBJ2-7	CASSLAGTGIYEQYF	TGCGCCAGCAGCTTAGCCGGGACAGGAATCTACGAGCAGTACTTC
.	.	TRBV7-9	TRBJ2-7	CASSLEGGSYEQYF	TGTGCCAGCAGCTTAGAGGGGGGCTCCTACGAGCAGTACTTC